This TCR beta chain was retrieved from a study of tumour-infiltrating T cells in Burkitt lymphoma. Germline CDR1 reads SEHNR; CDR2 reads FQNEAQ (reference sequence). V dropped 2 bases and J dropped 7 bases, with 11 bases sitting between them. The CDR3 consists of 13 residues. This clone appeared a few times. Method: immunoSEQ multiplex PCR; TCRdb's copy keeps in-frame clones and lacks some. Counted here are about 15,000 clones, roughly 80% occurring once; the ten biggest clones make up more than 5.5%. The sample taken for sequencing was tumor tissue. The chain carries TRBV7-9 and TRBJ1-1; D remains ambiguous. This receptor was obtained from a human donor with diffuse large B-cell lymphoma. The CDR3 sequence: CASSLTFGDEAFF. The DNA for the CDR3 is TGTGCCAGCAGCTTAACTTTCGGAGATGAAGCTTTCTTT.